This TCR beta chain stems from a study of cytotoxic CD8 clonotypes in ibrutinib-treated CLL. Study-level information: Response samples were taken after a median of about 12 months on treatment, range 6 to 36.

Some clones are missing from TCRdb's copy, which holds only in-frame ones; the method was immunoSEQ multiplex PCR. The sample lists tens of thousands of clones, roughly 84% occurring once. Comments on this clone: What it binds is not known.

Study conclusions and caveats: Public clonotypes were seen rarely and were contracted or stable on treatment.

V lost 7 bases and J lost 2, with 12 bases in between. CDR3 length equals 15 residues. Germline-derived CDR1 and CDR2 are LNHDA and SQIVND (reference sequence). This sequence originates from a human donor with chronic lymphocytic leukemia. The specimen comprised PBMCs, sampled before ibrutinib treatment. The gene calls are TRBV19 and TRBJ2-6, with D perhaps being TRBD1 or TRBD2 (6 bases each). The CDR3 DNA sequence: TGTGCCAGTAATTTGGGGGGCGCTGGGGCCAACGTCCTGACTTTC. This sequence encodes CASNLGGAGANVLTF.